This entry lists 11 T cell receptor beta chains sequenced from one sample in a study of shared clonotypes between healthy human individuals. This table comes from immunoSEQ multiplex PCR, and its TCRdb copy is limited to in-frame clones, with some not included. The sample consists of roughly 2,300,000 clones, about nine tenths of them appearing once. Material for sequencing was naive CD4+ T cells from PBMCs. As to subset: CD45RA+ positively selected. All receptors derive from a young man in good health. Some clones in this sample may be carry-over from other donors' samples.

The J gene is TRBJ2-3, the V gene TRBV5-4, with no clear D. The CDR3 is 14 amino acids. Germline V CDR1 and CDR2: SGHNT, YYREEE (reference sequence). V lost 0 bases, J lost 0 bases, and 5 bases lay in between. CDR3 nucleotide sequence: TGTGCCAGCAGCTTGGGCCACAGCACAGATACGCAGTATTTT. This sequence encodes CASSLGHSTDTQYF. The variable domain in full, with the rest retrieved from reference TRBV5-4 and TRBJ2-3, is ETGVTQSPTHLIKTRGQQVTLRCSSQSGHNTVSWYQQALGQGPQFIFQYYREEENGRGNFPPRFSGLQFPNYSSELNVNALELDDSALYLCASSLGHSTDTQYFGPGTRLTVL.

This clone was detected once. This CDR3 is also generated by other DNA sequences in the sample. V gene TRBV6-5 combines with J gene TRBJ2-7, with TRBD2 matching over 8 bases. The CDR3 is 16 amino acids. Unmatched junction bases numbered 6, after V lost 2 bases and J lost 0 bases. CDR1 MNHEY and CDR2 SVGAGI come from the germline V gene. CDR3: CASSYGGAGASYEQYF. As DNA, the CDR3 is TGTGCCAGCAGTTACGGAGGAGCGGGAGCCTCCTACGAGCAGTACTTC.

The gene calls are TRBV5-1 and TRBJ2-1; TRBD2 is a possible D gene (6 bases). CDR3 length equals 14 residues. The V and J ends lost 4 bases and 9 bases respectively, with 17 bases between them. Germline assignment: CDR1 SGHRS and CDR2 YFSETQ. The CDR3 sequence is CASSRITSLGEQFF. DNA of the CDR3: TGCGCCAGCAGCCGCATTACTAGCTTGGGTGAGCAGTTCTTC.

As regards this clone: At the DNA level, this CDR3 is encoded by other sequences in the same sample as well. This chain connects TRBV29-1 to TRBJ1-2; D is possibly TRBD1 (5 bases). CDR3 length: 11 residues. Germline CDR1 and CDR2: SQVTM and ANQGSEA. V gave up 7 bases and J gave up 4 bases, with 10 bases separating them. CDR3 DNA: TGCAGCGGTGGGGGAGCCTATGGCTACACCTTC. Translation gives CSGGGAYGYTF. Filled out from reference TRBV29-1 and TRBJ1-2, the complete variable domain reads SAVISQKPSRDICQRGTSLTIQCQVDSQVTMMFWYRQQPGQSLTLIATANQGSEATYESGFVIDKFPISRPNLTFSTLTVSNMSPEDSSIYLCSGGGAYGYTFGSGTRLTVV.

This CDR3 is CASSLGGIANTGELFF. The CDR3 nucleotides are TGTGCCAGCAGCTTAGGGGGAATCGCGAACACCGGGGAGCTGTTTTTT. This chain uses TRBV11-3 with TRBJ2-2; D gene uncertain. Germline V gene lookup returns CDR1 SGHNT and CDR2 YENEEA. Deletions cut 1 base from V and 0 bases from J, with 9 bases between. This CDR3 region has 16 residues.

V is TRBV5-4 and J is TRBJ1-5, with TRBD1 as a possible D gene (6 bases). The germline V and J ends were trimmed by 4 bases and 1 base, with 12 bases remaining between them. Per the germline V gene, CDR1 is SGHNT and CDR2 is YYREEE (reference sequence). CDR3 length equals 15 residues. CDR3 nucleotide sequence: TGTGCCAGCAGCCCTGGAAGGGGGAGCAATCAGCCCCAGCATTTT. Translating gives CASSPGRGSNQPQHF.

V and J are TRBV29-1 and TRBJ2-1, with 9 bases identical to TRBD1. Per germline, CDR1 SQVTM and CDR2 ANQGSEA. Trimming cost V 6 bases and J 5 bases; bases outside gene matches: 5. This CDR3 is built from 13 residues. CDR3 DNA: TGCAGCGTGTCCGGGACAGGGAACAATGAGCAGTTCTTC. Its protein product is CSVSGTGNNEQFF.

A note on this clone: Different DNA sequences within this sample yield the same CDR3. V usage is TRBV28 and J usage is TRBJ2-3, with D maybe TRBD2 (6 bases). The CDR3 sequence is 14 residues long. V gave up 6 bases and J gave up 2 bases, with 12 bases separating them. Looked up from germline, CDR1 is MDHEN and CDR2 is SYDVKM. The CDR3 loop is CASRVGGSTDTQYF. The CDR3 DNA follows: TGTGCCAGCAGGGTCGGAGGGTCCACAGATACGCAGTATTTT. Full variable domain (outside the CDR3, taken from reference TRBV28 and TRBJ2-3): DVKVTQSSRYLVKRTGEKVFLECVQDMDHENMFWYRQDPGLGLRLIYFSYDVKMKEKGDIPEGYSVSREKKERFSLILESASTNQTSMYLCASRVGGSTDTQYFGPGTRLTVL.

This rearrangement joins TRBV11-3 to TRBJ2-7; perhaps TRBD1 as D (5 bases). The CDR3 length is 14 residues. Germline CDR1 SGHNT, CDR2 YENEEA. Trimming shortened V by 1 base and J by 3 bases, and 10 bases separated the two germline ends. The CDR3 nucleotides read TGTGCCAGCAGCTTAGCGGCAGGGCACTACGAGCAGTACTTC. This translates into CASSLAAGHYEQYF. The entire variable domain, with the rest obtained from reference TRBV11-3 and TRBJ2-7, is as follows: EAGVVQSPRYKIIEKKQPVAFWCNPISGHNTLYWYLQNLGQGPELLIRYENEEAVDDSQLPKDRFSAERLKGVDSTLKIQPAELGDSAVYLCASSLAAGHYEQYFGPGTRLTVT.

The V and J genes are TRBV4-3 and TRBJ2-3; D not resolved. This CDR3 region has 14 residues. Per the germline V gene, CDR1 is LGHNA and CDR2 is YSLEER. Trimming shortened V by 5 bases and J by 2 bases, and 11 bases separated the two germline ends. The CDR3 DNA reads TGCGCCAGCAGCAGACGGCGTAACACAGATACGCAGTATTTT. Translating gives CASSRRRNTDTQYF.

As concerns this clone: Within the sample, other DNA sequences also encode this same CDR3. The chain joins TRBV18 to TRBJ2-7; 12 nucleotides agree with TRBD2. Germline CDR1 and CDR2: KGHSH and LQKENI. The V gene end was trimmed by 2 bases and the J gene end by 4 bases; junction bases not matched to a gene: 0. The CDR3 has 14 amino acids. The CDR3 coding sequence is TGTGCCAGCTCACCAGGGACTAGCGGGTACGAGCAGTACTTC. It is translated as CASSPGTSGYEQYF.